This TCR beta chain was found in a study of blood T cell repertoires in COVID-19. The wider study: T cells, B-cell-depleted T cells, or PBMCs supplied cDNA or gDNA.

TCRdb's copy holds only in-frame clones and misses some; the assay was immunoSEQ multiplex PCR. The table shows under 150,000 clones, with around 82% occurring only once. The CDR3 spans 13 residues. With 0 bases removed from V and 9 bases from J, the gap between germline ends came to 12 bases. Germline lookup yields CDR1 GTSNPN and CDR2 SVGIG (reference sequence). The chain has TRBV30 and TRBJ2-1; D possibly corresponds to TRBD1 (6 bases). The TCR sequence derives from a woman between 50 and 59 years old with acute or convalescent COVID-19. The specimen was peripheral blood. CDR3 sequence: CAWSVGQWSEQFF. CDR3 bases: TGTGCCTGGAGTGTTGGACAGTGGAGTGAGCAGTTCTTC.